Given below is one TCR beta chain in context. Its target antigen remains unknown. No base quality information exists; no much larger clone differs at one position. The record originates from a study of blood T cell repertoires in COVID-19 (dated by TCRdb to 2018 to 2021). Looking at the study overall: Collaborator samples came from the United States, Italy and Spain and covered acute and convalescent phases of COVID-19. The repertoires were released in a freely available public database meant as a resource for research on the immune response to SARS-CoV-2. HLA class I and class II types, where available, came from metadata supplied by the sample provider rather than from assay-based typing. Nearly every sample came with metadata listing a de-identified subject ID, COVID-19 status, age in years and sex. The prospective study material was composed of cDNA or gDNA derived from T cells, B-cell-depleted T cells, or PBMCs. Deeply sampled blood TCRbeta repertoires from subjects exposed to, actively infected with, or recovered from COVID-19 were included in the dataset. The samples were drawn from the first 160 participants of the ongoing ImmuneRACE study and from 1,254 subjects provided by 6 global collaborators.

CDR3 length: 15 amino acids, cysteine to phenylalanine. The read is trimmed to its CDR3 DNA, 45 bases read in frame from base 1. The germline V gene (reference sequence) gives CDR1 as MNHEY and CDR2 as SMNVEV. V was cut back by 0 bases and J by 1 base, leaving a gap of 9 bases between them. Study-wide findings and limitations: The quantity of clinical and demographic metadata differed by source and by participant and was supplied without curation.

TCRbeta CDR3 regions were amplified from genomic DNA by means of the immunoSEQ Assay, a bias-controlled multiplex PCR. As for the authors' bioinformatics: Within the assay, amplification of reference gene primers was used to estimate how many nucleated cells each sample contained. Sequence reads were collapsed and filtered to measure the absolute abundance of every unique TCRbeta CDR3 rearrangement. For each sample, productive Simpson clonality was calculated as the square root of Simpson's diversity index over productive rearrangements. Drawn from immuneACCESS, this table holds only the in-frame rearrangements with V and J called that TCRdb kept. Clones are partly lost; checked studies trace under half to an unresolved V gene and leave the rest unexplained. The DNA gave D and trimming, while V, J and clone size come from that table. In this sample the table shows around 250,000 clones, more than 70% of which occur a single time. About 12% of the sample is taken by the ten largest.

Whole blood was collected in K2EDTA tubes by collaborating institutions according to the institutions' own protocols. For TCRbeta analysis, collaborators shipped samples as frozen whole blood, isolated PBMCs, or DNA extracted from either of those sample types. The receptor was derived from a man older than 75 with acute or convalescent COVID-19. Sequences were obtained from peripheral blood. The V gene is TRBV27 and the J gene is TRBJ1-1; TRBD1 is a weak D gene call, 6 bases matching. The CDR3 corresponds to CASSLSGGPNTEAFF. The DNA reads as follows: TGTGCCAGCAGTTTATCGGGGGGGCCGAACACTGAAGCTTTCTTT.